The 30 T cell receptor beta chains given below trace back to one sample, sequenced in a study of T cell clonality in common variable immunodeficiency. Only in-frame clones appear in the TCRdb table, and some are missing; sequencing was by immunoSEQ multiplex PCR. This sample comprises tens of thousands of clones, none seen once only. Source material: peripheral blood mononuclear cells. These receptors were obtained from a person aged 18 to 75 in good health.

This clone was seen at least ten times. The read stops 3 residues short of the end of the CDR3; the missing end is completed from the germline J gene. The V and J genes are TRBV30 and TRBJ1-1; a possible D gene is TRBD1 (5 bases). Germline-derived CDR1 and CDR2 are GTSNPN and SVGIG (reference sequence). The V and J ends lost 0 bases and 1 base respectively, with 6 bases between them. The CDR3 extends over 13 amino acids. CDR3 DNA, as far as it was read: TGTGCCTGGAGTGTAGGGGAGAACACTGAA. The encoded protein is CAWSVGENTE. The CDR3, in full, reads CAWSVGENTEAFF.

This clone was observed many times. The sequenced fragment ends 3 residues before the CDR3 boundary, so the rest is inferred from the germline J gene. V is TRBV5-1 and J is TRBJ2-1; possible D gene TRBD2, 6 bases. Germline loops: CDR1 SGHRS, CDR2 YFSETQ. V was clipped by 0 bases and J by 8 bases, with 15 bases between them. CDR3 length: 15 residues. The CDR3 loop is CASSLGRGAADEQFF. The sequenced part of the CDR3 DNA is TGCGCCAGCAGCTTGGGGCGGGGTGCCGCGGATGAG.

Ten or more counts support this clone. The read terminates 3 residues ahead of where the CDR3 ends, so the germline J gene completes it. V gene TRBV7-6 combines with J gene TRBJ2-2; D perhaps matches TRBD1 (6 bases). V lost 3 bases to trimming and J lost 5 bases, with 16 bases between them. The CDR3 spans 16 residues. The germline V gene has CDR1 SGHVS and CDR2 FNYEAQ. CDR3 DNA, as far as it was read: TGTGCCAGCAGCTTTAGAGACAGGAGTAAGACCGGGGAG. Translation: CASSFRDRSKTGE. The whole CDR3 protein reads CASSFRDRSKTGELFF.

This clone was found many times. The read halts 3 residues ahead of the CDR3 end, with the missing end drawn from the germline J gene. The chain is built from TRBV27 and TRBJ2-7; 7 nucleotides match TRBD2. V lost 8 bases, J lost 4 bases, and 2 bases stayed unmatched. The CDR3 contains 11 residues. CDR1 and CDR2 from the germline V gene are MNHEY and SMNVEV (reference sequence). The CDR3 here is CASRGVYEQYF. Incomplete CDR3 DNA: TGTGCCAGCCGGGGGGTGTACGAG.

Ten or more counts support this clone. The CDR3 end lies 3 residues beyond the end of the read and is filled in from the germline J gene. The chain has TRBV12-3 or TRBV12-4 and TRBJ2-4; TRBD1 aligns across 8 bases. J gave up 0 bases and V 8 bases, and 3 bases lay outside the gene matches. This CDR3 comprises 14 residues. Partial CDR3 DNA: TGTGCCAGCCAGGGGGCACTAGCCAAAAACATT. Its translation: CASQGALAKNI. The full CDR3 reads CASQGALAKNIQYF.

This clone was observed at least ten times. The CDR3 extends 3 residues past the end of the read, so its final part is completed from the germline J gene. V gene TRBV19 combines with J gene TRBJ2-7; D may be TRBD1 (6 bases). V gave up 6 bases and J gave up 1 base, with 13 bases separating them. Germline V gene sequence: CDR1 LNHDA, CDR2 SQIVND (reference sequence). The CDR3 totals 14 residues. The CDR3 reads CASSLGTPSYEQYF. CDR3 DNA (partial): TGTGCCAGTAGCCTCGGGACACCATCCTACGAG.

There are many counts of this clone. With the read ending 3 residues before the CDR3 end, the germline J gene is used to fill in that end. The rearrangement uses TRBV5-1 and TRBJ2-7; 10 positions agree with TRBD1. V gave up 4 bases and J gave up 6 bases; unmatched junction bases: 10. Germline values: CDR1 SGHRS, CDR2 YFSETQ. The length of the CDR3 is 15 residues. CDR3 sequence: CASSQSRTGGLEQYF. The DNA read from the CDR3 is TGCGCCAGCAGCCAATCTCGGACAGGGGGTCTCGAG.

This clone was counted many times. The CDR3 end is not reached by the read, which stops 3 residues before it; the germline J gene fills it in. The V call is TRBV7-9, the J call TRBJ2-1; 8 bases are a match to TRBD2. V gave up 8 bases and J gave up 5 bases; unmatched junction bases: 2. Germline V gene data show CDR1 as SEHNR and CDR2 as FQNEAQ (reference sequence). The length of the CDR3 is 12 residues. The chain's CDR3 is CASRGGDNEQFF. The CDR3 DNA, read in part, is TGTGCCAGCCGGGGGGGTGACAATGAG.

This clone was observed at least ten times. The CDR3 extends 3 residues past the end of the read, so its final part is completed from the germline J gene. The rearrangement joins TRBV7-9 to TRBJ1-2; 7 nucleotides agree with TRBD1. V lost 7 bases, J lost 3 bases, and 8 bases stayed unmatched. Germline loops: CDR1 SEHNR, CDR2 FQNEAQ (reference sequence). The CDR3 runs 14 residues. CDR3 amino acids: CASTPPGTDYGYTF. The DNA read from the CDR3 is TGTGCCAGCACTCCACCCGGGACAGACTATGGC. The variable domain in full, completed from reference TRBV7-9 and TRBJ1-2, reads DTGVSQNPRHKITKRGQNVTFRCDPISEHNRLYWYRQTLGQGPEFLTYFQNEAQLEKSRLLSDRFSAERPKGSFSTLEIQRTEQGDSAMYLCASTPPGTDYGYTFGSGTRLTVV.

This clone was seen at least ten times. The read ends 3 residues early relative to the CDR3; the germline J gene fills the gap. The chain joins TRBV19 to TRBJ1-6, with 8 bases fitting TRBD1. In germline, CDR1 is LNHDA, CDR2 SQIVND (reference sequence). V lost 6 bases and J lost 7; bases outside the gene matches: 8. The CDR3 sequence is 15 residues long. The sequenced part of the CDR3 DNA is TGTGCCAGTAGAACCGGACAGGGCGACAATTCACCC. Its protein product is CASRTGQGDNSP. The whole CDR3 reads CASRTGQGDNSPLHF.

Only a few counts were recorded for this clone. The missing CDR3 end, 3 residues past where the read stops, is filled in from the germline J gene. This chain links TRBV18 with TRBJ1-2; D might be TRBD1 (5 bases). Germline CDR1 KGHSH, CDR2 LQKENI. This CDR3 has 14 residues. Here the CDR3 reads CASSPPAQGGGYTF. CDR3 DNA (partial): TGTGCCAGCTCACCACCGGCGCAGGGCGGCGGC.

This clone was recorded at least ten times. The read terminates 3 residues before the CDR3 end, so the remaining end is supplied by the germline J gene. The V and J genes are TRBV20-1 and TRBJ2-7; 8 bases fit TRBD2. After removal of 3 bases from V and 0 bases from J, the junction contained 7 bases not matched to a gene. The CDR3 length is 15 residues. The germline CDR1 and CDR2 sequences are DFQATT and SNEGSKA (reference sequence). This CDR3 reads CSASRAGAFSYEQYF. CDR3 DNA (partial): TGCAGTGCTAGTCGAGCGGGGGCCTTCTCCTACGAG.

This clone has only a few counts. The read terminates 3 residues before the CDR3 end, so the remaining end is supplied by the germline J gene. The rearrangement joins TRBV7-9 to TRBJ1-5, with TRBD1 matching 9 bases. V shed 3 bases and J 4 bases; nucleotides not matched to a gene: 1. The germline CDR1 and CDR2 sequences are SEHNR and FQNEAQ (reference sequence). The CDR3 totals 14 residues. The CDR3 bases that were read are TGTGCCAGCAGCTTTGGACAGGGGAATCAGCCC. Its translation is CASSFGQGNQP. The CDR3 in its entirety is CASSFGQGNQPQHF.

This clone was detected many times. The read ends 3 residues shy of where the CDR3 ends; the end is completed using the germline J gene. The chain is built from TRBV9 and TRBJ2-3; 7 bases line up with TRBD1. With 0 bases clipped from V and 6 bases from J, the junction kept 7 bases outside the gene matches. Germline lookup yields CDR1 SGDLS and CDR2 YYNGEE. This CDR3 is built from 15 residues. CDR3 residues: CASSVDSTGSDTQYF. The sequenced part of the CDR3 DNA is TGTGCCAGCAGCGTAGATTCGACAGGGAGCGATACG.

The sample holds many counts of this clone. The missing CDR3 end, 3 residues past where the read stops, is filled in from the germline J gene. The chain links TRBV5-1 to TRBJ1-5, with 7 bases matching TRBD1. V trimming: 0 bases; J trimming: 0 bases; junction bases outside the gene matches: 9. CDR1 is SGHRS and CDR2 is YFSETQ in the germline V gene. CDR3 length equals 18 residues. The sequenced CDR3 bases are TGCGCCAGCAGCTTGGAGCCACAGGGGCAGGGTAGCAATCAGCCC. Its translation is CASSLEPQGQGSNQP. From start to end, the CDR3 is CASSLEPQGQGSNQPQHF.

As regards this clone: The read ends 3 residues early relative to the CDR3; the germline J gene fills the gap. The chain carries TRBV5-1 and TRBJ2-3, with TRBD2 as a possible D gene (5 bases). The CDR3 runs 11 residues. The germline gives CDR1 SGHRS, CDR2 YFSETQ. The V end was cut by 7 bases, the J end by 6 bases, with 9 bases between. The CDR3 region is CASRRGDTQYF. CDR3 DNA, as far as it was read: TGCGCCAGCCGACGAGGGGATACG.

This clone has at least ten counts. Read data end 3 residues before the CDR3 end; the end is taken from the germline J gene. This sequence joins TRBV20-1 and TRBJ1-5; D might be TRBD1 (5 bases). The CDR3 extends over 16 amino acids. Germline CDR1 DFQATT, CDR2 SNEGSKA (reference sequence). With 5 bases removed from V and 6 bases from J, the gap between germline ends came to 23 bases. CDR3 in amino acids: CSAGWGTQGVGQPQHF. The CDR3 bases that were read are TGCAGTGCTGGATGGGGTACTCAAGGGGTGGGTCAGCCC.

This clone was counted many times. The read stops 3 residues short of the end of the CDR3; the missing end is completed from the germline J gene. The rearrangement links TRBV2 to TRBJ2-2; D is ambiguous. V dropped 6 bases and J dropped 0 bases, with 11 bases sitting between them. Germline V gene sequence: CDR1 SNHLY, CDR2 FYNNEI. The CDR3 consists of 15 residues. CDR3 sequence reads: CASRFLAPNTGELFF. CDR3 DNA (partial): TGTGCCAGCAGGTTCCTCGCGCCGAACACCGGGGAG.

This clone was recorded many times. The read ends 3 residues shy of where the CDR3 ends; the end is completed using the germline J gene. V gene TRBV5-5 combines with J gene TRBJ1-2; 9 nucleotides match TRBD1. This CDR3 region has 14 residues. Germline lookup yields CDR1 SGHKS and CDR2 YYEKEE (reference sequence). The V gene end was trimmed by 6 bases and the J gene end by 4 bases; junction bases not matched to a gene: 7. Partial CDR3 DNA: TGTGCCAGCAATCTGGGACAGGGAGTCTATGGC. This encodes CASNLGQGVYG. The full CDR3 is CASNLGQGVYGYTF.

The table lists this clone with many counts. The CDR3 extends 3 residues past the end of the read, so its final part is completed from the germline J gene. V gene TRBV28 combines with J gene TRBJ2-3; TRBD2 matches 7 bases. The CDR3 runs to 14 residues. The V segment lost 5 bases and the J segment 2 bases; nucleotides outside the gene matches: 4. Germline V CDR1 and CDR2: MDHEN, SYDVKM. The CDR3 here is CASSLLALTDTQYF. The covered CDR3 bases are TGTGCCAGCAGTCTACTAGCGCTCACAGATACG.

There are many counts of this clone. The read ends 3 residues early relative to the CDR3; the germline J gene fills the gap. This chain uses TRBV20-1 with TRBJ2-4, with 12 bases that match TRBD2. The ends lost 5 bases at V and 0 bases at J; junction bases unmatched: 8. Germline CDR1 is DFQATT and CDR2 is SNEGSKA (reference sequence). This CDR3 region has 17 residues. CDR3 DNA, as far as it was read: TGCAGTGCTTCCCGGACTAGCGGGGCTCTAGCCAAAAACATT. Protein sequence: CSASRTSGALAKNI. The whole CDR3 reads CSASRTSGALAKNIQYF.

This clone was picked up many times. The read stops 3 residues short of the end of the CDR3; the missing end is completed from the germline J gene. The chain couples TRBV13 to TRBJ2-5, with 8 bases lining up with TRBD1. Trimming removed 4 bases from V and 5 bases from J; junction bases left unmatched: 9. The length of the CDR3 is 15 residues. Germline CDR1 reads PRHDT; CDR2 reads FYEKMQ (reference sequence). The part of the CDR3 DNA that was read is TGTGCCAGCAGCTCCCGGACAGGGCTCAGGGAGACC. Translation: CASSSRTGLRET. The full CDR3 sequence reads CASSSRTGLRETQYF. The variable domain in full, with the rest retrieved from reference TRBV13 and TRBJ2-5, is AAGVIQSPRHLIKEKRETATLKCYPIPRHDTVYWYQQGPGQDPQFLISFYEKMQSDKGSIPDRFSAQQFSDYHSELNMSSLELGDSALYFCASSSRTGLRETQYFGPGTRLLVL.

In its sample, this clone was seen many times. The read terminates 3 residues ahead of where the CDR3 ends, so the germline J gene completes it. The rearrangement links TRBV19 to TRBJ2-7, with D uncertain. This CDR3 has 13 residues. Germline assignment: CDR1 LNHDA and CDR2 SQIVND (reference sequence). V was pared by 3 bases and J by 2 bases, with 8 bases between. The CDR3: CASSIRITYEQYF. The part of the CDR3 DNA that was read is TGTGCCAGTAGTATCAGGATAACCTACGAG. The whole variable domain, remainder taken from reference TRBV19 and TRBJ2-7, is DGGITQSPKYLFRKEGQNVTLSCEQNLNHDAMYWYRQDPGQGLRLIYYSQIVNDFQKGDIAEGYSVSREKKESFPLTVTSAQKNPTAFYLCASSIRITYEQYFGPGTRLTVT.

This clone was found many times. The read ends 3 residues shy of where the CDR3 ends; the end is completed using the germline J gene. The rearrangement links TRBV19 to TRBJ1-4; the D gene is possibly TRBD1 (6 bases). CDR3 size: 14 residues. V lost 6 bases to trimming and J lost 3 bases, with 11 bases between them. CDR1 and CDR2 (germline): LNHDA, SQIVND (reference sequence). CDR3 bases read: TGTGCCAGTAGCCCGCCAGGGGCTAATGAAAAA. It codes for CASSPPGANEK. The complete CDR3 reads CASSPPGANEKLFF. Together with reference TRBV19 and TRBJ1-4, the CDR3 gives the full variable domain: DGGITQSPKYLFRKEGQNVTLSCEQNLNHDAMYWYRQDPGQGLRLIYYSQIVNDFQKGDIAEGYSVSREKKESFPLTVTSAQKNPTAFYLCASSPPGANEKLFFGSGTQLSVL.

This clone was observed many times. The read falls 3 residues short of the CDR3 end, and the missing part is taken from the germline J gene. V is TRBV18 and J is TRBJ1-1; D is possibly TRBD1 (5 bases). Trimming took off 0 bases at V and 0 bases at J, with 17 bases between the two ends. The CDR3 totals 18 residues. The V gene's germline CDR1 is KGHSH and CDR2 LQKENI. The CDR3 here is CASSPPSGGLHMNTEAFF. Partial CDR3 DNA: TGTGCCAGCTCACCACCAAGCGGGGGTTTACACATGAACACTGAA.

This clone was picked up many times. The read halts 3 residues ahead of the CDR3 end, with the missing end drawn from the germline J gene. The rearrangement joins TRBV7-2 to TRBJ2-1; TRBD1 is a possible D gene (6 bases). Trimming removed 7 bases at V and 5 bases at J, with 18 bases between. The CDR3 loop spans 15 amino acids. The germline gives CDR1 SGHTA, CDR2 FQGNSA. The covered CDR3 bases are TGTGCCAGCACCAAGGGGGTCGGGGAGCACAATGAG. As protein: CASTKGVGEHNE. The whole CDR3 protein reads CASTKGVGEHNEQFF.

This clone was detected ten times or more. The read comes to an end 3 residues before the CDR3 does, leaving the germline J gene to fill in the end. The J gene is TRBJ1-5, the V gene TRBV28; 9 bases fit TRBD1. Germline CDR1 reads MDHEN; CDR2 reads SYDVKM. J gave up 0 bases and V 5 bases, and 14 bases lay outside the gene matches. This CDR3 region has 19 residues. The CDR3: CASSPHPGQGSYSNQPQHF. Incomplete CDR3 DNA: TGTGCCAGCAGTCCTCATCCGGGACAGGGAAGTTATAGCAATCAGCCC.

This clone has a count of ten or more. The CDR3 goes on 3 residues after the read ends, and that part is filled in from the germline J gene. V gene TRBV24-1 combines with J gene TRBJ2-1; D unresolved. Germline CDR1 KGHDR, CDR2 SFDVKD. The CDR3 extends over 15 amino acids. V was clipped by 5 bases and J by 4 bases, with 14 bases between them. The CDR3 DNA, read in part, is TGTGCCACCAGTGTGTCGGCAGGTAATTACAATGAG. This encodes CATSVSAGNYNE. The entire CDR3 reads CATSVSAGNYNEQFF.

The table lists this clone with many counts. The read gets to within 3 residues of the CDR3 end, and the germline J gene fills in the rest. The rearrangement links TRBV19 to TRBJ1-3; TRBD1 agrees at 7 bases. Unmatched junction bases numbered 2, after V lost 6 bases and J lost 0 bases. This CDR3 has 14 residues. Germline lookup yields CDR1 LNHDA and CDR2 SQIVND (reference sequence). The CDR3 loop is CASRRDSSGNTIYF. The sequenced part of the CDR3 DNA is TGTGCCAGTAGGCGGGACAGCTCTGGAAACACC.

This clone was seen at least ten times. CDR3 DNA, as far as it was read: TGTGCCAGCAGCTTAGTGGCGGGAGGGGGTGGTACG. Amino acids: CASSLVAGGGGT. The CDR3 reads in full as CASSLVAGGGGTQYF. The genes are TRBV7-2 and TRBJ2-3; 9 bases fit TRBD2. The read ends 3 residues shy of where the CDR3 ends; the end is completed using the germline J gene. The CDR3 runs 15 residues. Per germline, CDR1 SGHTA and CDR2 FQGNSA. J was trimmed by 8 bases and V by 1 base; bases with no gene match: 7.